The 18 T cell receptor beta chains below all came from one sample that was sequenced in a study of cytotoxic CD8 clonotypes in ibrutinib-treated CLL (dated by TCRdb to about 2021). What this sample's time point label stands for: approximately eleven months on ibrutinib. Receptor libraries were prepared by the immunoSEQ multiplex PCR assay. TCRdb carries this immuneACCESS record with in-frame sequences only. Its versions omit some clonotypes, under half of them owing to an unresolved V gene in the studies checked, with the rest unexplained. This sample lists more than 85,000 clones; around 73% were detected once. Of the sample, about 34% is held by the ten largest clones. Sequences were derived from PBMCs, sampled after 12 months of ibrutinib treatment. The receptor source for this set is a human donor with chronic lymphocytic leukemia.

CDR3 residues: CASSPQGLNSNEQFF. The CDR3 coding sequence is TGTGCCAGCAGCCCTCAGGGACTAAACAGCAATGAGCAGTTCTTC. The chain employs TRBV7-2 and TRBJ2-1; 7 bases match TRBD2. Germline V gene data show CDR1 as SGHTA and CDR2 as FQGNSA. V lost 5 bases and J lost 6; bases outside the gene matches: 10. The CDR3 has 15 residues.

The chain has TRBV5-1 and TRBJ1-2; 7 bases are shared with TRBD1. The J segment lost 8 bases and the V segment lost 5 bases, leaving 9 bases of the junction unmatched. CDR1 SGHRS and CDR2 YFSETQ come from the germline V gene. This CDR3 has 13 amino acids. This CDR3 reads CASSPDRAGGYTF. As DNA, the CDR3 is TGCGCCAGCAGTCCCGACAGGGCTGGGGGCTACACCTTC. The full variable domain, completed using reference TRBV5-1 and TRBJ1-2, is KAGVTQTPRYLIKTRGQQVTLSCSPISGHRSVSWYQQTPGQGLQFLFEYFSETQRNKGNFPGRFSGRQFSNSRSEMNVSTLELGDSALYLCASSPDRAGGYTFGSGTRLTVV.

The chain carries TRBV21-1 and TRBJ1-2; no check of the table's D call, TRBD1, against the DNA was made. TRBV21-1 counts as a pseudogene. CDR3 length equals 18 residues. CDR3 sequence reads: CASRNEGQGADALYGYTF. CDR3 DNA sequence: TGTGCCAGCAGAAACGAGGGACAGGGGGCCGATGCCCTCTATGGCTACACCTTC.

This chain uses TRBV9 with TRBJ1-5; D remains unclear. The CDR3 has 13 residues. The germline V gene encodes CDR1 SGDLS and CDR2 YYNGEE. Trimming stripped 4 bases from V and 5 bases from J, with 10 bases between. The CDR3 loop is CASSPDGDQPQHF. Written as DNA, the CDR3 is TGTGCCAGCAGCCCCGACGGGGATCAGCCCCAGCATTTT. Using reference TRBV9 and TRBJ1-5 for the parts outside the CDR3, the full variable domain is DSGVTQTPKHLITATGQRVTLRCSPRSGDLSVYWYQQSLDQGLQFLIQYYNGEERAKGNILERFSAQQFPDLHSELNLSSLELGDSALYFCASSPDGDQPQHFGDGTRLSIL.

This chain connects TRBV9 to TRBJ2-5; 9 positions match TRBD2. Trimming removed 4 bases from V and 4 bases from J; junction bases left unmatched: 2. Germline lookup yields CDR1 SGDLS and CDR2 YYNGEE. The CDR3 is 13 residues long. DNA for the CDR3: TGTGCCAGCAGCCTTAGCGGGGGAGAGACCCAGTACTTC. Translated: CASSLSGGETQYF.

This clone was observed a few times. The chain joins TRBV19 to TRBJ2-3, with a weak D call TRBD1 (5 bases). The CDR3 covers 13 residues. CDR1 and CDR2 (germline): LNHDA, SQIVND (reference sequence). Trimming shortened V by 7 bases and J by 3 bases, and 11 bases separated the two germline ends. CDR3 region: CASNQGLTDTQYF. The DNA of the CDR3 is TGTGCCAGTAACCAGGGTCTTACAGATACGCAGTATTTT.

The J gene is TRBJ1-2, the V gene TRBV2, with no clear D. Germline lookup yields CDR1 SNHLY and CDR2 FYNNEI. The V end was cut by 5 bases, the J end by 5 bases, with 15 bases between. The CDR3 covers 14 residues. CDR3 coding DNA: TGTGCCAGCAGTTCGCTTTTCCCCGAATATGGCTACACCTTC. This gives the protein CASSSLFPEYGYTF. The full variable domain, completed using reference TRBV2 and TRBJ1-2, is EPEVTQTPSHQVTQMGQEVILRCVPISNHLYFYWYRQILGQKVEFLVSFYNNEISEKSEIFDDQFSVERPDGSNFTLKIRSTKLEDSAMYFCASSSLFPEYGYTFGSGTRLTVV.

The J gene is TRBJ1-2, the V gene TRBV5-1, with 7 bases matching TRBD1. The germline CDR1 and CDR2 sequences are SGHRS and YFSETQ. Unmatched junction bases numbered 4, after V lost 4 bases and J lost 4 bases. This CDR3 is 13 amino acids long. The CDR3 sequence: CASSPGQVYGYTF. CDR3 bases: TGCGCCAGCAGCCCCGGACAGGTCTATGGCTACACCTTC.

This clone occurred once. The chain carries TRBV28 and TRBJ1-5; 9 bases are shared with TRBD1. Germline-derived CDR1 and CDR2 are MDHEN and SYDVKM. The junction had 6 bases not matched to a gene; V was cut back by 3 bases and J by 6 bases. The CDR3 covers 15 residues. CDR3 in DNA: TGTGCCAGCAGTTTGGGACAGGGATGGACTCAGCCCCAGCATTTT. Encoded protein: CASSLGQGWTQPQHF.

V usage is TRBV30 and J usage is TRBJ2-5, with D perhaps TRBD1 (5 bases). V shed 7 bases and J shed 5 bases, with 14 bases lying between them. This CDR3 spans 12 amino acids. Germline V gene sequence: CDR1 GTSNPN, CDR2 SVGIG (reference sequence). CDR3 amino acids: CASLEGVETQYF. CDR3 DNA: TGTGCCTCCCTGGAAGGGGTCGAGACCCAGTACTTC.

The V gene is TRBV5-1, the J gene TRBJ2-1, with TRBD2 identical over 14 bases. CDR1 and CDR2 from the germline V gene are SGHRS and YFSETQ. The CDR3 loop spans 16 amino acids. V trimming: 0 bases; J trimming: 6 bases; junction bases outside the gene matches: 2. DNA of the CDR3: TGCGCCAGCAGCTTGGCGGGGACTAGCGGGGGCAATGAGCAGTTCTTC. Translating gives CASSLAGTSGGNEQFF.

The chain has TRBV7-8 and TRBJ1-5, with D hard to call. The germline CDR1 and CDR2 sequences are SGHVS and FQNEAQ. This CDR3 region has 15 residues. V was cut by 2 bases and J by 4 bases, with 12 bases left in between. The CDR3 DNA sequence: TGTGCCAGCAGCTTAATGGGGTCGGTGAATCAGCCCCAGCATTTT. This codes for CASSLMGSVNQPQHF.

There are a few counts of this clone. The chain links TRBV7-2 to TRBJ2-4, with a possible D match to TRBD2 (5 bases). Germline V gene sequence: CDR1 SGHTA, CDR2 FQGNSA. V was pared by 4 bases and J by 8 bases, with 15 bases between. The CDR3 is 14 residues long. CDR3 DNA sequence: TGTGCCAGCAGCTCGGACTCCCCTAGGGACATTCAGTACTTC. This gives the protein CASSSDSPRDIQYF. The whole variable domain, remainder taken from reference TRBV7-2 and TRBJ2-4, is GAGVSQSPSNKVTEKGKDVELRCDPISGHTALYWYRQSLGQGLEFLIYFQGNSAPDKSGLPSDRFSAERTGGSVSTLTIQRTQQEDSAVYLCASSSDSPRDIQYFGAGTRLSVL.

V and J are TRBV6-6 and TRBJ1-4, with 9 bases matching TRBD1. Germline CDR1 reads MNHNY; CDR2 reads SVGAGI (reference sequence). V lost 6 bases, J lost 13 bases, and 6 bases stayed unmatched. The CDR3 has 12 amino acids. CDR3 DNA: TGTGCCAGCAGAGAGGGACAGGGCATACTGTTTTTT. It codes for CASREGQGILFF.

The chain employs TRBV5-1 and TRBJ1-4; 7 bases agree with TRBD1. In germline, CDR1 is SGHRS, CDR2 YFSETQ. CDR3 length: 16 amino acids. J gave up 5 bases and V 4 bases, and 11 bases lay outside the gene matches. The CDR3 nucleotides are TGCGCCAGCAGCCTAGAACCACAGGGGCTCAATGAAAAACTGTTTTTT. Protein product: CASSLEPQGLNEKLFF.

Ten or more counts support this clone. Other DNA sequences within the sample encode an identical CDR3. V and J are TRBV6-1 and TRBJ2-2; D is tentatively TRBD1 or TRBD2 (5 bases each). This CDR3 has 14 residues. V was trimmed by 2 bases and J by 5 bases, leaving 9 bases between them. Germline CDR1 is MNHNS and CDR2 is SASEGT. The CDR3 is CASSETGGTGELFF. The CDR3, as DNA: TGTGCCAGCAGTGAAACAGGAGGAACCGGGGAGCTGTTTTTT.

Here the CDR3 reads CASSFEGGYGYTF. The CDR3 DNA follows: TGTGCCAGCAGCTTCGAGGGGGGCTATGGCTACACCTTC. The V call is TRBV7-6, the J call TRBJ1-2; tentatively, D is TRBD1 (6 bases). The CDR3 is made up of 13 amino acids. Germline CDR1 and CDR2: SGHVS and FNYEAQ. The ends were cut back, 3 bases at V and 4 bases at J, with 9 bases in the middle.

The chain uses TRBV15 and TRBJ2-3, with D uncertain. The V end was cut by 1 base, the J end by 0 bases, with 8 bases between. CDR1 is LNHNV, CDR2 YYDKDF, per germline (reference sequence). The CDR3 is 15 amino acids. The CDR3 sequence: CATSRGPGSTDTQYF. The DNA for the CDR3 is TGTGCCACCAGCAGAGGGCCCGGAAGCACAGATACGCAGTATTTT.